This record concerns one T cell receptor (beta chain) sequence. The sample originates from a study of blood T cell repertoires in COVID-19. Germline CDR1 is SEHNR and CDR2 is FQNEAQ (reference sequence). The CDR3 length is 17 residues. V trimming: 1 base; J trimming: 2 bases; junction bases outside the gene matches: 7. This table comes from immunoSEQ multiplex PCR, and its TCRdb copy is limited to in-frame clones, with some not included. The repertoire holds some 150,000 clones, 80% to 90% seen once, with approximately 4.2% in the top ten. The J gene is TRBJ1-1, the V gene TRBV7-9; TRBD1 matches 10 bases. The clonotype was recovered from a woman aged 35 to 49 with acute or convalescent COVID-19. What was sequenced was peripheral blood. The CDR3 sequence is CASSLGGGDRGNTEAFF. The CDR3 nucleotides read TGTGCCAGCAGCTTAGGAGGGGGGGACAGGGGCAACACTGAAGCTTTCTTT.